The T cell receptor (beta chain) described here comes from a study of Graves' ophthalmopathy and Graves' hyperthyroidism. The length of the CDR3 is 15 residues. The V and J ends lost 3 bases and 3 bases, in that order; junction bases with no gene match: 7. The germline CDR1 and CDR2 sequences are SGDLS and YYNGEE. Transcripts of RNA were the source for amplifying TCR beta CDR3 regions. The first-round RT-PCR employed HTBI primers together with the Qiagen OneStep RT-PCR kit. A multiplex PCR was then performed as the second round. TCRdb re-derived calls from the multiplex PCR reads in MiXCR, one entry per CDR3 protein. The sample contains about 620,000 distinct CDR3 sequences, approximately 21% of which appear only once. Hyperthyroidism qualified as stable when ophthalmopathy did not develop within 18 months of follow-up.

The sample consisted of peripheral blood. This receptor was taken from a woman under 30 with stable Graves' hyperthyroidism. Some clones in this sample may be carry-over from other donors' samples. The chain has TRBV9 and TRBJ1-2; 8 positions agree with TRBD1. This CDR3 reads CASSGRDRRDYGYTF. The CDR3 region has the DNA TGTGCCAGCAGCGGCAGGGACAGGAGGGACTATGGCTACACCTTC.